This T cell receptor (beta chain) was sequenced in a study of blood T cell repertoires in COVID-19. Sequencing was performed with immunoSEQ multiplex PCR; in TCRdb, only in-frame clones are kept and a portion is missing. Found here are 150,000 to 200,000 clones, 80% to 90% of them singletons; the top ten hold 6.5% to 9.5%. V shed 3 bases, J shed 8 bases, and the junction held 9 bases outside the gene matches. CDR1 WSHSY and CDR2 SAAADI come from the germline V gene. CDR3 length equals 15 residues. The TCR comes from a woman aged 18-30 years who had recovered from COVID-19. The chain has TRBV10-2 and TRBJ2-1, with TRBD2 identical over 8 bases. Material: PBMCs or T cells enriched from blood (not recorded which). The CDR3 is CASSDGSGALYEQFF. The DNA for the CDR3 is TGCGCCAGCAGTGACGGTAGCGGGGCGCTCTATGAGCAGTTCTTC.